This paragraph reports one T cell receptor beta chain. Ten or more counts support this clonotype. This clone's antigen is unknown. No base qualities exist here, and no much larger clone lies one base off it. TCR beta CDR3 regions were amplified from RNA transcripts. The TCR CDR3 was subjected to a first round of RT-PCR using the HTBI primer set and the Qiagen OneStep RT-PCR kit. A second multiplex PCR round built the libraries, followed by size selection and purification. Paired-end sequencing of the libraries was performed with 100 bp reads on an Illumina HiSeq2000. The authors' analysis ran thus. SOAPnuke was used to process the raw data, with reads discarded if the reads contained adapters or uncalled bases, had a mean Phred below 15, or lacked an exact constant-primer or identifier match. COPE v1.2.5 was used to merge high-quality paired reads, and clonotypes were defined as unique nucleotide sequences. Clonotypes were aligned to IMGT TRBV, TRBD and TRBJ reference segments using MiTCR v1.1. The analysis included only V-J combinations with a frequency above 0.0001, which together covered roughly 99% of the repertoires. A TCS score was defined as the ratio of F50 (clonal expansion) to E x V (chaos), with BLOSUM62-based TCRdist applied between CDR3 peptides within each V-J. Welch's t-statistics and random forest reduced roughly 530 V-J features to fewer than 15, which were used in a naive Bayes classifier (R e1071). TCRdb took the public reads, trimmed them with fastp at Q25, ran MiXCR for clone calling and kept in-frame beta chains. Duplicate CDR3 protein sequences are folded into a single record with the most common DNA and genes. In this record, the V and J calls reflect TCRdb's handling and not the investigators' own analysis. This sample holds roughly 600,000 distinct CDR3 sequences; roughly 15% were observed only once. 12% of the sample comes from the top ten.

This entry belongs to a study of T cells in Graves' hyperthyroidism and ophthalmopathy (dated by TCRdb to 2018 to 2020). With regard to the full study: Peripheral blood was collected at initial diagnosis, before any treatment. TCR V-J signatures able to tell the groups apart were searched for in a discovery cohort of 90 to 100 patients, of whom around 42 had Graves' ophthalmopathy and 55 to 60 had stable Graves' hyperthyroidism. The study also compared thyroid tissue and blood T-cell repertoires from more than 5 Graves' hyperthyroidism patients. The 75 to 100 discovery patients were randomly split 7:3 into training and test sets. The paper describes TCR Vbeta CDR3 sequencing of about 140 peripheral blood samples, made up of 43 ophthalmopathy patients, around 73 hyperthyroidism patients and about 17 progressor patients. Once sampling was done, hyperthyroidism patients were given methimazole at a starting dose of 30 mg daily, whereas ophthalmopathy patients were given high-dose intravenous methylprednisolone. Whether ophthalmopathy could be predicted prospectively was tested in an independent validation cohort made up of approximately 19 hyperthyroidism patients plus 17 patients who later progressed to ophthalmopathy.

What the research found in general, with its limitations: No statistical method was used to fix the sample size in advance, and group allocation was not hidden from the investigators. A 13 V-J signature model separated ophthalmopathy from stable hyperthyroidism, with around 91% sensitivity and 81% to 83% specificity in cross-validation and 80%/75% in testing. Most expanded thyroid clonotypes (frequency above 0.001) were also found in blood, which suggests that blood repertoires may mirror thyroid immune responses. In validation, the model predicted progression to ophthalmopathy a median of about 6 months before onset, with 65% to 71% sensitivity and around 76% specificity.

Spanning cysteine to phenylalanine, the CDR3 consists of 13 amino acids. Only the CDR3 DNA stays, 39 bases, in frame from base 1. V is pared back by 6 bases and J by 6 bases, with 12 bases lying between the germline termini. Per the germline V gene, MDHEN is the CDR1 and SYDVKM is the CDR2. Ophthalmopathy patients had moderately to severely active disease, with a Clinical Activity Score of 3 or more, a NOSPECS grade of 4 or more, and a disease duration of less than 3 months. The study excluded patients with uncontrolled infections, other autoimmune diseases, pregnancy or lactation. Diagnoses relied on clinical symptoms, serum thyroxine and TRAb, thyroid ultrasound and orbital computed tomography. PBMCs were separated from roughly 10 ml of fresh peripheral blood using Ficoll-Paque density gradient centrifugation. Total RNA was extracted using Trizol reagent, and RNA quality was assessed on an Agilent 2100 Bioanalyzer.

Material for sequencing was blood. The chain employs TRBV28 and TRBJ1-5, and TRBD1 may be the D gene, going by 6 matching bases. This receptor was taken from a woman between 45 and 65 years old with Graves' ophthalmopathy. The DNA is TGTGCCAGCAGGAAGGGGGGCGGTCAGCCCCAGCATTTT. Protein translation: CASRKGGGQPQHF.